Following are 30 T cell receptor beta chains from one sample sequenced in a study of T cell repertoires in cytomegalovirus infection. TCRdb processed the reads anew with MiXCR; each CDR3 protein has one entry. Of approximately 240,000 distinct CDR3 sequences in the sample, 9% to 15% are singletons; the top ten hold 1.5% to 2%. What was sequenced was PBMCs. Every receptor here comes from a human donor in good health (CMV status not recorded). Some clones in this sample may be carry-over from other donors' samples.

The chain couples TRBV19 to TRBJ2-5; no firm D call. Trimming stripped 5 bases from V and 4 bases from J, with 14 bases between. CDR3 length equals 14 residues. Per germline, CDR1 LNHDA and CDR2 SQIVND (reference sequence). The chain's CDR3 is CASSLSQLGETQYF. The DNA of the CDR3 is TGTGCCAGTAGTTTGTCACAACTGGGAGAGACCCAGTACTTC.

This clonotype was seen only a few times. The chain has TRBV4-2 and TRBJ2-7, with D hard to call. The CDR3 consists of 15 residues. Germline values: CDR1 LGHNA, CDR2 YNFKEQ. The germline V and J ends were trimmed by 1 base and 1 base, with 11 bases remaining between them. CDR3 coding DNA: TGTGCCAGCAGCCAAGTGTTCGGCGATTCCTACGAGCAGTACTTC. This gives the protein CASSQVFGDSYEQYF.

This clonotype showed up just a few times. The DNA for the CDR3 is TGTGCCACCAGCAGAGATCTGGGGACCCCAACCGGGGAGCTGTTTTTT. It encodes CATSRDLGTPTGELFF. The chain has TRBV15 and TRBJ2-2; TRBD1 or TRBD2 may be the D gene (5 bases each). The V gene's germline CDR1 is LNHNV and CDR2 YYDKDF (reference sequence). The CDR3 has 16 residues. V was shortened by 0 bases and J by 5 bases, with 13 bases between the two germline ends.

This clonotype was counted only a few times. CDR3 sequence (DNA): TGCGCCAGCAGTGGCCCCGGACAGGGGGATTCACCCCTCCACTTT. Translating gives CASSGPGQGDSPLHF. The gene calls are TRBV4-3 and TRBJ1-6, with 10 bases lining up with TRBD1. J was trimmed by 8 bases and V by 6 bases; bases with no gene match: 7. CDR3 length equals 15 residues. CDR1 and CDR2 from the germline V gene are LGHNA and YSLEER.

This clonotype was seen repeatedly, ten times or more. The J gene is TRBJ1-2, the V gene TRBV7-2; D unclear. The V end lost 7 bases, the J end lost 1 base, and 7 bases lay between the germline ends. The germline V gene has CDR1 SGHTA and CDR2 FQGNSA. The CDR3 has 12 amino acids. The CDR3 DNA is TGTGCCAGCACCGAGGATAACTATGGCTACACCTTC. It is translated as CASTEDNYGYTF. Drawing the rest from reference TRBV7-2 and TRBJ1-2, the complete variable domain is GAGVSQSPSNKVTEKGKDVELRCDPISGHTALYWYRQSLGQGLEFLIYFQGNSAPDKSGLPSDRFSAERTGGSVSTLTIQRTQQEDSAVYLCASTEDNYGYTFGSGTRLTVV.

At least ten counts were recorded for this clonotype. The rearrangement joins TRBV19 to TRBJ2-7; TRBD1 agrees at 7 bases. Germline-derived CDR1 and CDR2 are LNHDA and SQIVND (reference sequence). The CDR3 has 17 residues. The V segment lost 4 bases and the J segment 2 bases; nucleotides outside the gene matches: 14. CDR3 coding DNA: TGTGCCAGTAGTACCAATGGACAGGCGGATCGTCCCTACGAGCAGTACTTC. Amino acid sequence: CASSTNGQADRPYEQYF.

In its sample, this clonotype was seen many times. V usage is TRBV28 and J usage is TRBJ1-1; tentatively, D is TRBD1 (6 bases). Trimming stripped 0 bases from V and 8 bases from J, with 16 bases between. CDR3 length: 15 amino acids. Per the germline V gene, CDR1 is MDHEN and CDR2 is SYDVKM. The CDR3 nucleotides read TGTGCCAGCAGTTTATGGGGGGCGGGATCCCAGGAAGCTTTCTTT. Translated, it gives CASSLWGAGSQEAFF. The whole variable domain, remainder taken from reference TRBV28 and TRBJ1-1, is DVKVTQSSRYLVKRTGEKVFLECVQDMDHENMFWYRQDPGLGLRLIYFSYDVKMKEKGDIPEGYSVSREKKERFSLILESASTNQTSMYLCASSLWGAGSQEAFFGQGTRLTVV.

There are many counts of this clonotype. The chain links TRBV5-6 to TRBJ1-5; D perhaps matches TRBD1 (6 bases). This CDR3 contains 14 residues. Trimming took off 0 bases at V and 7 bases at J, with 11 bases between the two ends. Germline assignment: CDR1 SGHDT and CDR2 YYEEEE. DNA for the CDR3: TGTGCCAGCAGCTTGGGACAGGTGATACAGCCCCAGCATTTT. This codes for CASSLGQVIQPQHF.

This clonotype was seen more than once but under ten times. This chain connects TRBV19 to TRBJ1-5; D remains unclear. Germline V lookup: CDR1 LNHDA, CDR2 SQIVND (reference sequence). The CDR3 is made up of 15 amino acids. Between the trimmed V and J ends, which lost 3 bases and 6 bases, there was a span of 15 bases. DNA for the CDR3: TGTGCCAGTAGTATCAACCAGGCTCCCGGTCAGCCCCAGCATTTT. This translates into CASSINQAPGQPQHF.

This clonotype turned up a few times. The genes are TRBV19 and TRBJ2-2; a possible D gene is TRBD2 (5 bases). Germline values: CDR1 LNHDA, CDR2 SQIVND (reference sequence). The CDR3 has 15 amino acids. V was trimmed by 2 bases and J by 2 bases, leaving 9 bases between them. The CDR3 loop is CASSIRGINTGELFF. CDR3 DNA sequence: TGTGCCAGTAGTATACGGGGAATCAACACCGGGGAGCTGTTTTTT.

This clonotype came up many times. V usage is TRBV7-2 and J usage is TRBJ2-3; D gene ambiguous. The V and J ends lost 3 bases and 5 bases respectively, with 6 bases between them. There are 12 residues in the CDR3. The germline V gene encodes CDR1 SGHTA and CDR2 FQGNSA. CDR3 amino acids: CASSLNLDTQYF. In nucleotides, the CDR3 is TGTGCCAGCAGCTTGAATTTAGATACGCAGTATTTT.

This clonotype was seen repeatedly, ten times or more. The chain joins TRBV19 to TRBJ2-2; the D gene is possibly TRBD2 (6 bases). V was shortened by 6 bases and J by 7 bases, with 21 bases between the two germline ends. The CDR3 length is 16 residues. Germline values: CDR1 LNHDA, CDR2 SQIVND (reference sequence). CDR3 region: CASRPPGLARGGELFF. CDR3 in DNA: TGTGCCAGTAGACCACCGGGCCTAGCGCGTGGCGGGGAGCTGTTTTTT.

There are a few counts of this clonotype. The chain combines TRBV12-3 or TRBV12-4 with TRBJ2-3; 7 nucleotides align to TRBD2. V lost 4 bases to trimming and J lost 4 bases; unmatched junction nucleotides: 2. The CDR3 contains 13 residues. The CDR3: CASSSRGADTQYF. The CDR3 DNA is TGTGCCAGCAGTTCACGGGGGGCAGATACGCAGTATTTT.

This chain links TRBV4-3 with TRBJ1-1, with D possibly being TRBD1 (5 bases). Germline V CDR1 and CDR2: LGHNA, YSLEER. V was shortened by 0 bases and J by 0 bases, with 8 bases between the two germline ends. This CDR3 has 15 amino acids. The CDR3 nucleotides read TGCGCCAGCAGCCAAGATTGGGGACTGAACACTGAAGCTTTCTTT. Translating it yields CASSQDWGLNTEAFF.

This clonotype has ten or more counts. Mismatch with germline at one junction end may stem from a read error. This chain connects TRBV7-2 to TRBJ2-7; 7 bases line up with TRBD2. CDR3 length: 14 amino acids. Germline V gives CDR1 SGHTA, CDR2 FQGNSA. The CDR3 sequence: CASSLAADSYEQYF. The CDR3 DNA reads TGTGCCAGCAGCCTAGCGGCGGACTCCTACGAGCAGTACTTC.

This clonotype has at least ten counts. The CDR3 sequence is CASSTSQGQTYGYTF. The CDR3 DNA follows: TGTGCCAGCAGCACTTCCCAGGGACAGACCTATGGCTACACCTTC. V gene TRBV7-2 combines with J gene TRBJ1-2; 7 nucleotides line up with TRBD1. The germline V gene has CDR1 SGHTA and CDR2 FQGNSA. This CDR3 is built from 15 residues. J gave up 4 bases and V 5 bases, and 10 bases lay outside the gene matches.

V gene TRBV19 combines with J gene TRBJ1-5; D unclear. In germline, CDR1 is LNHDA, CDR2 SQIVND (reference sequence). This CDR3 spans 15 amino acids. The germline V and J ends were trimmed by 7 bases and 2 bases, with 15 bases remaining between them. The CDR3 protein is CASIKTGLGNQPQHF. CDR3 sequence (DNA): TGTGCCAGTATAAAGACGGGTTTGGGCAATCAGCCCCAGCATTTT.

This clonotype was counted at least ten times. In nucleotides, the CDR3 is TGTGCCAGCAGCTTAGGACAGGGGGCGAATGCTTCACCCCTCCACTTT. Translation: CASSLGQGANASPLHF. The rearrangement uses TRBV7-6 and TRBJ1-6; 10 nucleotides align to TRBD1. CDR3 length equals 16 residues. V was clipped by 1 base and J by 9 bases; unmatched bases: 6. Germline CDR1 is SGHVS and CDR2 is FNYEAQ.

This clonotype was seen ten or more times. This sequence joins TRBV12-3 or TRBV12-4 and TRBJ1-1; D might be TRBD1 (5 bases). Between the trimmed V and J ends, which lost 5 bases and 0 bases, there was a span of 10 bases. CDR3 length: 14 residues. In DNA form, the CDR3 reads TGTGCCAGCAGTCCGGACACCCTGAACACTGAAGCTTTCTTT. This translates into CASSPDTLNTEAFF.

This clonotype was seen repeatedly, ten times or more. The chain combines TRBV7-2 with TRBJ2-7; 11 bases are a match to TRBD2. Looked up from germline, CDR1 is SGHTA and CDR2 is FQGNSA. The trim removed 6 bases at V and 5 bases at J, leaving 6 bases unmatched. This CDR3 has 14 residues. CDR3 nucleotide sequence: TGTGCCAGCAGATTAACTAGCGGGAGTCACGAGCAGTACTTC. This gives the protein CASRLTSGSHEQYF.

This sequence joins TRBV12-3 or TRBV12-4 and TRBJ2-3; D uncertain. V lost 5 bases, J lost 4 bases, and 7 bases lay in between. This CDR3 has 12 residues. The CDR3 region has the DNA TGTGCCAGCAGTCTACTGCCAGATACGCAGTATTTT. Its translation is CASSLLPDTQYF.

There are a few counts of this clonotype. The J gene is TRBJ2-7, the V gene TRBV28, with 12 bases fitting TRBD1. J gave up 6 bases and V 4 bases, and 7 bases lay outside the gene matches. Germline CDR1 MDHEN, CDR2 SYDVKM. The CDR3 has 15 amino acids. The CDR3 DNA reads as TGTGCCAGCAGTTCCCCGGGACAGGGGGCCGCCGAGCAGTACTTC. Translation: CASSSPGQGAAEQYF.

This clonotype was seen at least ten times. The rearrangement joins TRBV7-3 to TRBJ1-3; 7 bases map to TRBD1. This CDR3 comprises 17 residues. J gave up 2 bases and V 1 base, and 8 bases lay outside the gene matches. Germline loops: CDR1 SGHTA, CDR2 FQGTGA. This CDR3 reads CASSLNPTGVPGNTIYF. The CDR3 bases are TGTGCCAGCAGCTTAAACCCTACAGGGGTACCTGGAAACACCATATATTTT.

This clonotype was seen ten or more times. V is TRBV7-2 and J is TRBJ1-6; D is uncertain. Trimming stripped 3 bases from V and 5 bases from J, with 8 bases between. This CDR3 is built from 14 residues. Germline CDR1 SGHTA, CDR2 FQGNSA. The CDR3 reads CASSFDTNNSPLHF. The CDR3 region has the DNA TGTGCCAGCAGCTTTGACACCAATAATTCACCCCTCCACTTT.

In its sample, this clonotype was seen many times. The chain is built from TRBV7-2 and TRBJ1-5; no definite D call. The CDR3 extends over 13 amino acids. In germline, CDR1 is SGHTA, CDR2 FQGNSA. Trimming stripped 3 bases from V and 5 bases from J, with 8 bases between. CDR3 amino acids: CASSFRRDQPQHF. Here the CDR3 DNA reads TGTGCCAGCAGCTTTCGGAGGGATCAGCCCCAGCATTTT.

CDR3 nucleotides: TGCAGTGCCCCGAAGAACGGGCGCTATGGCTACACCTTC. The encoded protein is CSAPKNGRYGYTF. The chain has TRBV20-1 and TRBJ1-2, with D unresolved. Trimming removed 6 bases from V and 4 bases from J, with 15 bases in between. This CDR3 is 13 amino acids long. The germline V gene has CDR1 DFQATT and CDR2 SNEGSKA (reference sequence).

This clonotype was detected ten times or more. This rearrangement joins TRBV18 to TRBJ1-1; D is unresolved. The germline V gene encodes CDR1 KGHSH and CDR2 LQKENI. This CDR3 spans 13 amino acids. V was shortened by 1 base and J by 0 bases, with 3 bases between the two germline ends. The CDR3 spells CASSPLLNTEAFF. In DNA, the CDR3 is TGTGCCAGCTCACCACTACTGAACACTGAAGCTTTCTTT.

This clonotype has a handful of counts. The CDR3 loop is CASSAGQSYEQYF. In DNA, the CDR3 is TGCGCCAGCAGCGCCGGACAGTCCTACGAGCAGTACTTC. This rearrangement joins TRBV5-1 to TRBJ2-7, with a weak D call TRBD1 (6 bases). V was shortened by 4 bases and J by 1 base, with 9 bases between the two germline ends. CDR1 and CDR2 (germline): SGHRS, YFSETQ. The CDR3 is 13 amino acids.

CDR3 sequence: CASSQRGAEAFF. The CDR3 DNA sequence: TGCGCCAGCAGCCAACGGGGAGCTGAAGCTTTCTTT. This chain links TRBV4-1 with TRBJ1-1; D gene ambiguous. The length of the CDR3 is 12 residues. Germline-derived CDR1 and CDR2 are MGHRA and YSYEKL. V was pared by 2 bases and J by 6 bases, with 7 bases between.

The chain links TRBV18 to TRBJ2-1; D unresolved. V was cut by 0 bases and J by 2 bases, with 11 bases left in between. The CDR3 length is 16 residues. Germline V gene data show CDR1 as KGHSH and CDR2 as LQKENI. The CDR3 DNA follows: TGTGCCAGCTCACCACCGGCCGGCTCGCCCTACAATGAGCAGTTCTTC. Protein: CASSPPAGSPYNEQFF.